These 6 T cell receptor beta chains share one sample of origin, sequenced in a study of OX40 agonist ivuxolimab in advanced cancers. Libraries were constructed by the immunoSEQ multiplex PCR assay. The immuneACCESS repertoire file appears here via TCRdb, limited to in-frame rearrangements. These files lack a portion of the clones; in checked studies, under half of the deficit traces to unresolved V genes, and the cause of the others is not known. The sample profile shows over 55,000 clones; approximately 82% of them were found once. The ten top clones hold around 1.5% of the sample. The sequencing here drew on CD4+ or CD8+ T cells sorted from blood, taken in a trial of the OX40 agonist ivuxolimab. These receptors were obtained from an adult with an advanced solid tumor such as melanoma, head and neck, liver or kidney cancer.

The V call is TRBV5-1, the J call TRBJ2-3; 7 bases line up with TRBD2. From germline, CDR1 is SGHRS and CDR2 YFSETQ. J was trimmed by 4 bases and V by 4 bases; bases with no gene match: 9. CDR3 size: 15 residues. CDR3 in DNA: TGCGCCAGCAGCCTAGCGGTTCAAAGATCAGATACGCAGTATTTT. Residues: CASSLAVQRSDTQYF.

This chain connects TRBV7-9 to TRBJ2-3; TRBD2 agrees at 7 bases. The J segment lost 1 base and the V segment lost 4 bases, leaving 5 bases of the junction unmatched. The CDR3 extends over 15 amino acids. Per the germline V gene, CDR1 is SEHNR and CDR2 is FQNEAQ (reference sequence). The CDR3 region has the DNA TGTGCCAGCAGCTCCGTAGCGGGTGGCACAGATACGCAGTATTTT. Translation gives CASSSVAGGTDTQYF.

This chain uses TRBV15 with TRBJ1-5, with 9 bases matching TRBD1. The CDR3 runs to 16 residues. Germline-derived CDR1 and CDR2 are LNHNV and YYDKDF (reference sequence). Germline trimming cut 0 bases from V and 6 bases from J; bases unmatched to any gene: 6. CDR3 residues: CATSREVATGGQPQHF. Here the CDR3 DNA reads TGTGCCACCAGCAGAGAAGTAGCGACAGGGGGTCAGCCCCAGCATTTT.

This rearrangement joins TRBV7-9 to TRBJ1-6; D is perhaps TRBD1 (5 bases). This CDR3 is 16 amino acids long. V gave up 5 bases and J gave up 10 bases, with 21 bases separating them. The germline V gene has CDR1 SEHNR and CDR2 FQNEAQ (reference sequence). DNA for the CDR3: TGTGCCAGCAGCGACCAAAGTACAGGTGGGGTATCACCCCTCCACTTT. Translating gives CASSDQSTGGVSPLHF.

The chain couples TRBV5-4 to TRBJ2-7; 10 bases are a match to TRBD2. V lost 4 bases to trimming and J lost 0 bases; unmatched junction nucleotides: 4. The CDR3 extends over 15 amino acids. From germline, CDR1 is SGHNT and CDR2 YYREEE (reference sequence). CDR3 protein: CASSPGTSASYEQYF. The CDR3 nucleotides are TGTGCCAGCAGCCCCGGGACTAGCGCCTCCTACGAGCAGTACTTC.

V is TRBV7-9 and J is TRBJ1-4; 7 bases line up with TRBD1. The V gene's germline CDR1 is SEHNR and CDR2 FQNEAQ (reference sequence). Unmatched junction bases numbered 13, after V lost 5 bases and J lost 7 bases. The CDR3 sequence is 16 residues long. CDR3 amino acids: CASSRWETGRVEKLFF. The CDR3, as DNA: TGTGCCAGCAGCCGTTGGGAGACAGGGCGGGTTGAAAAACTGTTTTTT. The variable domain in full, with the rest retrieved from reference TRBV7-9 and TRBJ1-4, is DTGVSQNPRHKITKRGQNVTFRCDPISEHNRLYWYRQTLGQGPEFLTYFQNEAQLEKSRLLSDRFSAERPKGSFSTLEIQRTEQGDSAMYLCASSRWETGRVEKLFFGSGTQLSVL.